Included here is one T cell receptor (beta chain) sequence, with context. The antigen remains undetermined. The data derive from a study of cytomegalovirus exposure and HLA in healthy donors. Overall study results and limits: The study listed under 200 cytomegalovirus-associated TCR beta chains. Fewer N-insertions than the 666-donor mean were reportedly shown by an Asian-associated ancestry cluster in a later analysis.

It was with 60 Vbeta and 13 Jbeta primers that the PCR ran. Assay used: immunoSEQ multiplex PCR; TCRdb lists only in-frame clones, some missing. The data contain some 140,000 clones, approximately 79% of them singletons. Germline assignment: CDR1 SGHNT and CDR2 YYREEE (reference sequence). This CDR3 has 14 amino acids. Trimming at V came to 0 bases and at J to 4 bases, leaving 0 bases not matched to a gene. Sample: PBMCs. The rearrangement links TRBV5-4 to TRBJ2-7; 11 nucleotides line up with TRBD2. The sequence derives from a man between 18 and 35 years old in good health and CMV-seropositive. Here the CDR3 reads CASSLASGRYEQYF. DNA of the CDR3: TGTGCCAGCAGCTTGGCTAGCGGGAGGTACGAGCAGTACTTC.